Listed below are T cell receptor beta chains from one sample, sequenced in a study of response to subunit inactivated influenza vaccine. One entry per CDR3 protein results from TCRdb running MiXCR on the RT-PCR reads. This table has over 400,000 distinct CDR3 sequences, roughly 11% appearing once. The sample in question was PBMCs from blood, obtained around seven weeks after vaccination. These receptors originate from a man between 50 and 59 years old who received an inactivated influenza vaccine. Each CDR3 is given with its conserved first and last residue. D genes are given only for firm matches. Rows may omit the clone size; those that give it use once, few, many or a size class.

D gene,clone size,J gene,V gene,CDR3 length,CDR3 DNA,CDR3 protein
TRBD1,few,TRBJ2-5,TRBV5-1,15,TGCGCCAGCAGCTTGTCTGGGACAGCCCAAGAGACCCAGTACTTC,CASSLSGTAQETQYF
.,many,TRBJ2-3,TRBV12-3/TRBV12-4,13,TGTGCCAGCAGTCGAACCCTACCCAATACGCAGTATTTT,CASSRTLPNTQYF
.,many,TRBJ1-1,TRBV3-1,15,TGTGCCAGCAGCACCCCGGGACACTTGAACACTGAAGCTTTCTTT,CASSTPGHLNTEAFF
.,few,TRBJ1-4,TRBV4-3,15,TGCGCCAGCAGCCAAGATTTTGCCACTAATGAAAAACTGTTTTTT,CASSQDFATNEKLFF
.,few,TRBJ2-1,TRBV7-9,17,TGTGCCAGCAGTGAAAAAGGGGGGGGACAGACCCACAATGAGCAGTTCTTC,CASSEKGGGQTHNEQFF
.,few,TRBJ1-1,TRBV20-1,11,TGCAGTGCTAGCGGGGTGGGAGAAGCTTTCTTT,CSASGVGEAFF
.,.,TRBJ2-3,TRBV5-1,14,TGCGCCAGCAGCTTGGAGGGCCGACAAGATACGCAGTATTTT,CASSLEGRQDTQYF
TRBD2,few,TRBJ2-2,TRBV6-2/TRBV6-3,16,TGTGCCAGCAGATTCCCTAGCGGGAAAAACACCGGGGAGCTGTTTTTT,CASRFPSGKNTGELFF
TRBD2,many,TRBJ2-1,TRBV20-1,13,TGCAGTGCTAGACTAGCGGGGTGGGATGAGCAGTTCTTC,CSARLAGWDEQFF
TRBD2,.,TRBJ2-1,TRBV14,15,TGTGCCAGCAGCCATCAACTAGCGGGAGGTATTGAGCAGTTCTTC,CASSHQLAGGIEQFF
.,few,TRBJ2-7,TRBV7-9,17,TGTGCCAGCAGTACCATGGTGGAACCCCGGACATCCTACGAGCAGTACTTC,CASSTMVEPRTSYEQYF
TRBD2,.,TRBJ2-1,TRBV11-1,21,TGTGCCAGCAGCCTAAGCTCCCCCCTGGGACTAGCGGGGGGGGGCTACAATGAGCAGTTCTTC,CASSLSSPLGLAGGGYNEQFF
.,.,TRBJ2-5,TRBV20-1,16,TGCAGTGCTTTGCACCCGAGTCGTCCCATAGGGGAGACCCAGTACTTC,CSALHPSRPIGETQYF
TRBD1,.,TRBJ2-2,TRBV4-3,17,TGCGCCAGCAGCCAAGAAGGAGGACAGGGTCAAACCGGGGAGCTGTTTTTT,CASSQEGGQGQTGELFF
TRBD2,few,TRBJ2-7,TRBV7-2,14,TGTGCCAGCAGCTTAAGCGGGGGGGCGGGTGAGCAGTACTTC,CASSLSGGAGEQYF
.,.,TRBJ2-7,TRBV12-3/TRBV12-4,12,TGTGCCAGCAGTTTGGGGGTGAGCGAGCAGTACTTC,CASSLGVSEQYF
TRBD1,.,TRBJ2-5,TRBV6-1,14,TGTGCCAGTGAACGACAGGGCAGCGGTGAGACCCAGTACTTC,CASERQGSGETQYF
.,.,TRBJ2-5,TRBV20-1,15,TGCAGTGCTAGAGTCGCAACCCAGTGGCGGGAGACCCAGTACTTC,CSARVATQWRETQYF
.,few,TRBJ2-7,TRBV7-2,12,TGTGCCAGCAACACGGCCGGGCGGGAGCAGTACTTC,CASNTAGREQYF
TRBD1,.,TRBJ1-1,TRBV20-1,12,TGCAGTGATCGACAGGGCCCATCCCAAGCTTTCTTT,CSDRQGPSQAFF
.,many,TRBJ2-7,TRBV29-1,11,TGCAGCGTTGCGGATGCCTACGAGCAGTACTTC,CSVADAYEQYF
.,many,TRBJ2-1,TRBV5-1,15,TGTGCCAGCAGTTTAGGGGATAGCTCCTACAATGAGCAGTTCTTC,CASSLGDSSYNEQFF
.,many,TRBJ1-4,TRBV7-8,16,TGTGCCAGCAGCTTAGTAAGGGCTGGGAAGGATGAAAAACTGTTTTTT,CASSLVRAGKDEKLFF
.,few,TRBJ2-2,TRBV9,16,TGTGCCAGCAGCGTAGTCTGGGAGCTCGGCACCGGGGAGCTGTTTTTT,CASSVVWELGTGELFF